This T cell receptor (beta chain) was profiled in a study of beta chain features in type 1 diabetes. The authors reverse transcribed all of the isolated RNA, so sequencing captured expressed TCRB transcripts. TCRdb's copy holds only in-frame clones and misses some; the assay was immunoSEQ multiplex PCR. The data contain some 330,000 clones, around an eighth of them singletons. Whole-study findings and limits: A moderate, significant TCRB CDR3 shortening appeared in type 1 diabetes across four CD4+ subsets.

Losses at the gene ends were 5 bases for V and 9 bases for J; bases not matched to a gene: 16. Per the germline V gene, CDR1 is ENHRY and CDR2 is SYGVKD. The CDR3 loop spans 18 amino acids. This clone was detected a few times. Antigen: not known. This chain joins TRBV10-3 and TRBJ1-4; 12 positions match TRBD1. The sequence came from a young woman with type 1 diabetes. Sequenced material: naive CD4+ T cells from blood. CDR3 sequence: CAISPGQGANGTPQKLFF. CDR3 DNA: TGTGCCATCAGTCCGGGACAGGGGGCGAACGGGACTCCTCAAAAACTGTTTTTT.